These 12 T cell receptor beta chains share one sample of origin, sequenced in a study of T cells in tuberculosis. Time point indicated: new active TB diagnosis, blood taken before or within 7 days of starting treatment. The protocol was immunoSEQ multiplex PCR, while the TCRdb copy is restricted to in-frame clones and leaves out a portion. Altogether approximately 46,000 clones are present, about 96% being singletons, with the ten largest covering around 1.4%. The sequences come from PBMCs, collected at tuberculosis diagnosis. All receptors derive from an adult with tuberculosis.

The chain couples TRBV5-6 to TRBJ2-3; no definite D call. The CDR3 has 15 amino acids. V was cut by 3 bases and J by 3 bases, with 14 bases left in between. CDR1 and CDR2 from the germline V gene are SGHDT and YYEEEE. CDR3 sequence: CASSSLGRNTDTQYF. The CDR3 DNA reads as TGTGCCAGCAGCTCCCTAGGCAGAAATACAGATACGCAGTATTTT.

The chain joins TRBV29-1 to TRBJ2-1; 12 bases align to TRBD2. The germline V gene has CDR1 SQVTM and CDR2 ANQGSEA. V lost 8 bases and J lost 9; bases outside the gene matches: 5. This CDR3 is built from 12 residues. CDR3 sequence: CSTTSGSPEQFF. The CDR3, as DNA: TGCAGCACGACTAGCGGGAGTCCTGAGCAGTTCTTC.

The chain has TRBV19 and TRBJ2-1; D might be TRBD1 (6 bases). Germline lookup yields CDR1 LNHDA and CDR2 SQIVND (reference sequence). This CDR3 spans 15 amino acids. The V end lost 5 bases, the J end lost 1 base, and 12 bases lay between the germline ends. The CDR3 DNA follows: TGTGCCAGTAGTTTGGGGGCCTCATCCTACAATGAGCAGTTCTTC. Encoded protein: CASSLGASSYNEQFF.

The rearrangement uses TRBV5-5 and TRBJ1-4; 7 nucleotides agree with TRBD1. The CDR3 spans 14 residues. V dropped 1 base and J dropped 6; count of bases not matched to a gene: 3. CDR1 and CDR2 from the germline V gene are SGHKS and YYEKEE (reference sequence). CDR3 DNA: TGTGCCAGCAGCTTGTGGACAGGAGATGAAAAACTGTTTTTT. It specifies CASSLWTGDEKLFF. Complete variable domain (other parts from reference TRBV5-5 and TRBJ1-4): DAGVTQSPTHLIKTRGQQVTLRCSPISGHKSVSWYQQVLGQGPQFIFQYYEKEERGRGNFPDRFSARQFPNYSSELNVNALLLGDSALYLCASSLWTGDEKLFFGSGTQLSVL.

The chain carries TRBV5-4 and TRBJ2-1, with 8 bases matching TRBD2. CDR3 size: 15 residues. Looked up from germline, CDR1 is SGHNT and CDR2 is YYREEE (reference sequence). Trimming removed 2 bases from V and 2 bases from J; junction bases left unmatched: 3. DNA for the CDR3: TGTGCCAGCAGCTTTGGGACTAGAACCTACAATGAGCAGTTCTTC. This translates into CASSFGTRTYNEQFF.

This chain connects TRBV11-3 to TRBJ2-2; possible D gene TRBD2, 5 bases. CDR3 size: 12 residues. The germline V and J ends were trimmed by 5 bases and 5 bases, with 6 bases remaining between them. CDR1 is SGHNT and CDR2 is YENEEA in the germline V gene. DNA for the CDR3: TGTGCCAGCAGCCGAGGGACCGGGGAGCTGTTTTTT. Protein: CASSRGTGELFF.

This clone was picked up one time. V gene TRBV30 combines with J gene TRBJ1-1, with 7 positions matching TRBD1. This CDR3 comprises 15 residues. Looked up from germline, CDR1 is GTSNPN and CDR2 is SVGIG (reference sequence). The junction had 4 bases not matched to a gene; V was cut back by 0 bases and J by 0 bases. Written as DNA, the CDR3 is TGTGCCTGGAGTGTATCAGGGACAGTGAACACTGAAGCTTTCTTT. This codes for CAWSVSGTVNTEAFF.

The chain has TRBV12-5 and TRBJ1-2; no definite D call. This CDR3 is 13 amino acids long. V was cut by 6 bases and J by 4 bases, with 12 bases left in between. Germline assignment: CDR1 LGHNT and CDR2 FRNRAP. CDR3 amino acids: CASGTGDLYGYTF. The DNA for the CDR3 is TGTGCTAGTGGGACCGGGGATCTCTATGGCTACACCTTC. The entire variable domain, with the rest obtained from reference TRBV12-5 and TRBJ1-2, is as follows: DARVTQTPRHKVTEMGQEVTMRCQPILGHNTVFWYRQTMMQGLELLAYFRNRAPLDDSGMPKDRFSAEMPDATLATLKIQPSEPRDSAVYFCASGTGDLYGYTFGSGTRLTVV.

The rearrangement uses TRBV7-9 and TRBJ1-2, with 8 bases aligning to TRBD1. The CDR3 sequence is 16 residues long. The germline gives CDR1 SEHNR, CDR2 FQNEAQ (reference sequence). Losses at the gene ends were 3 bases for V and 4 bases for J; bases not matched to a gene: 10. CDR3 protein: CASSFVAGGGSYGYTF. The CDR3, as DNA: TGTGCCAGCAGCTTTGTTGCAGGGGGCGGTTCCTATGGCTACACCTTC.

Comment on this clone: The germline gene is not matched at one end of the junction; a read error may be the cause. This chain joins TRBV7-9 and TRBJ1-2; D call uncertain. Germline CDR1 and CDR2: SEHNR and FQNEAQ (reference sequence). This CDR3 region has 13 residues. DNA of the CDR3: TGTGCCAGCAGCTTAGCAGGTACCGACTACGCCCTCTTC. Encoded protein: CASSLAGTDYALF.

The chain uses TRBV4-1 and TRBJ1-2, with 10 bases lining up with TRBD1. The CDR3 sequence is 17 residues long. Trimming took 4 bases from V and 8 from J; bases not matched to a gene: 16. Germline loops: CDR1 MGHRA, CDR2 YSYEKL. CDR3 nucleotide sequence: TGCGCCAGCAGCCCGAGGGGGGATGGGGACAGGGGAGGCGGCTACACCTTC. Translation gives CASSPRGDGDRGGGYTF.

V gene TRBV7-2 combines with J gene TRBJ2-6; 9 bases are shared with TRBD1. The junction had 4 bases not matched to a gene; V was cut back by 5 bases and J by 2 bases. Germline V lookup: CDR1 SGHTA, CDR2 FQGNSA. The CDR3 covers 16 residues. The CDR3, as DNA: TGTGCCAGCAGCCAAACAGGGGGCGCTGGGGCCAACGTCCTGACTTTC. Protein product: CASSQTGGAGANVLTF. Using reference TRBV7-2 and TRBJ2-6 for the parts outside the CDR3, the full variable domain is GAGVSQSPSNKVTEKGKDVELRCDPISGHTALYWYRQSLGQGLEFLIYFQGNSAPDKSGLPSDRFSAERTGGSVSTLTIQRTQQEDSAVYLCASSQTGGAGANVLTFGAGSRLTVL.